This TCR beta chain was recovered during a study of blood T cell repertoires in COVID-19. For the study at large: Researchers got acute and convalescent COVID-19 samples from the United States, Italy and Spain.

CDR1 and CDR2 from the germline V gene are SEHNR and FQNEAQ (reference sequence). The V gene end was trimmed by 1 base and the J gene end by 2 bases; junction bases not matched to a gene: 6. There are 16 residues in the CDR3. Study processing details: Amplifying reference gene primers gave estimates of nucleated cell counts. The repertoire was sequenced with immunoSEQ multiplex PCR; TCRdb's copy has only in-frame clones and lacks some. The DNA was the basis for D and trimming; V, J and clone size are from that table. Of 200,000 or so clones in the sample, about nine tenths were seen once. Material for sequencing was peripheral blood. V usage is TRBV7-9 and J usage is TRBJ2-3; 7 bases match TRBD2. The receptor was isolated from a man aged 25 to 40 with COVID-19, enrolled during active disease. The CDR3 nucleotides read TGTGCCAGCAGCTTAGTGCCTAGCGGATACACAGATACGCAGTATTTT. Amino acids: CASSLVPSGYTDTQYF. The full variable domain, in which reference TRBV7-9 and TRBJ2-3 provide the parts outside the CDR3, is DTGVSQNPRHKITKRGQNVTFRCDPISEHNRLYWYRQTLGQGPEFLTYFQNEAQLEKSRLLSDRFSAERPKGSFSTLEIQRTEQGDSAMYLCASSLVPSGYTDTQYFGPGTRLTVL.